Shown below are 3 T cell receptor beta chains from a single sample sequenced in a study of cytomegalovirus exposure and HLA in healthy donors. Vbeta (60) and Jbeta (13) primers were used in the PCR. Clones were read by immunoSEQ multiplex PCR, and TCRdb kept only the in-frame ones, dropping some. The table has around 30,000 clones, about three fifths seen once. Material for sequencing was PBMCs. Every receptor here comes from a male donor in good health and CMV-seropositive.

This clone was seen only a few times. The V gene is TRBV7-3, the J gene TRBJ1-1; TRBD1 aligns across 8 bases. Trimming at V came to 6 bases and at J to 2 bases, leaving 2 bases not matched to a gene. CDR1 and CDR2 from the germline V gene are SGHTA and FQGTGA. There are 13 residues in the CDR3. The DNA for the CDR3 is TGTGCCAGCAGTGGACAGGGAAACACTGAAGCTTTCTTT. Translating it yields CASSGQGNTEAFF.

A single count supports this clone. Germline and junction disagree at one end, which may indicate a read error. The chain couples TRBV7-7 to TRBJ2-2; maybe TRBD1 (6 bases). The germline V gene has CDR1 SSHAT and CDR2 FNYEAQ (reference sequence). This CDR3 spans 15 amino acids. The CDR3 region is CASSLGRGNTGELFF. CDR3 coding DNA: TGTGCTAGCAGCTTGGGCAGGGGTAACACCGGGGAGCTGTTTTTT. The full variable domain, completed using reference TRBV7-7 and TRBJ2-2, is GAGVSQSPRYKVTKRGQDVTLRCDPISSHATLYWYQQALGQGPEFLTYFNYEAQPDKSGLPSDRFSAERPEGSISTLTIQRTEQRDSAMYRCASSLGRGNTGELFFGEGSRLTVL.

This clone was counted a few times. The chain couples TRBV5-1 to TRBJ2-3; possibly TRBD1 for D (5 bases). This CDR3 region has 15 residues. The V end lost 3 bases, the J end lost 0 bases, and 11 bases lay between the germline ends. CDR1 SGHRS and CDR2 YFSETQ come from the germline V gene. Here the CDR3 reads CASSSRTYSTDTQYF. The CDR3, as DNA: TGCGCCAGCAGCTCCCGGACATATAGCACAGATACGCAGTATTTT.